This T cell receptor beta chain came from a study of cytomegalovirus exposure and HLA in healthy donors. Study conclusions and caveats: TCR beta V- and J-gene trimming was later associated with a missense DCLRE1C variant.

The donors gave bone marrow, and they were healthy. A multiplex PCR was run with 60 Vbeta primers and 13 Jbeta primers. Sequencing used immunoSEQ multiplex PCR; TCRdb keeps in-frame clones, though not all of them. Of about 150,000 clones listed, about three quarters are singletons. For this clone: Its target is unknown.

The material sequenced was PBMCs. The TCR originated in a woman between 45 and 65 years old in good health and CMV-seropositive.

CDR3 nucleotide sequence: TGTGCCAGCAGTTACTCTGGGCGGGGGGGCGTTGATACGCAGTATTTT. As protein: CASSYSGRGGVDTQYF. This chain connects TRBV6-5 to TRBJ2-3; 9 positions match TRBD2. The V segment lost 0 bases and the J segment 6 bases; nucleotides outside the gene matches: 7. There are 16 residues in the CDR3. Germline loops: CDR1 MNHEY, CDR2 SVGAGI.